The 18 T cell receptor beta chains presented below share a single source sample, sequenced in a study of T-cell reconstitution after alpha-beta-depleted transplantation in children. Study results and limitations: Reports say that about two months after transplant, the alpha-beta T cells came out of several hundred graft clones that had expanded.

These receptors' targets are unknown. Unique molecular identifiers were used in preparing the TCRbeta library. TCRdb called the PCR reads again in MiXCR, with one record for every CDR3 protein. The table records approximately 31,000 distinct CDR3 sequences, under 6.5% of them present only once. The sequencing here drew on peripheral blood, taken 60 days after TCRalphabeta/CD19-depleted stem cell transplant. The receptor set was obtained from a child younger than two who had a stem cell transplant for acute myeloid leukemia, so the T cells may come from the graft donor.

The sample holds many counts of this clonotype. The rearrangement links TRBV7-6 to TRBJ2-7, with D tentatively TRBD1 or TRBD2 (5 bases each). Germline CDR1 reads SGHVS; CDR2 reads FNYEAQ. The CDR3 is 14 amino acids. The V gene lost 1 base and the J gene lost 2 bases, with 9 bases spanning the gap. CDR3 region: CASSLGDGTYEQYF. The CDR3 DNA sequence: TGTGCCAGCAGCTTAGGGGACGGGACCTACGAGCAGTACTTC.

The J gene is TRBJ2-7, the V gene TRBV29-1; tentative D call: TRBD2 (6 bases). V was pared by 1 base and J by 7 bases, with 11 bases between. The CDR3 consists of 12 residues. In germline, CDR1 is SQVTM, CDR2 ANQGSEA. Here the CDR3 DNA reads TGCAGCGTTGAAGGGCGGGCGGGGGAGCAGTACTTC. The encoded protein is CSVEGRAGEQYF.

This clonotype was seen ten or more times. This chain uses TRBV4-3 with TRBJ2-5; D is unclear. The V end was cut by 0 bases, the J end by 3 bases, with 8 bases between. CDR1 LGHNA and CDR2 YSLEER come from the germline V gene. This CDR3 has 14 residues. CDR3 DNA sequence: TGCGCCAGCAGCCAAGATCGTACAGAAGAGACCCAGTACTTC. Amino acid sequence: CASSQDRTEETQYF.

This clonotype has just a few counts. The J gene is TRBJ2-6, the V gene TRBV4-3, with D perhaps TRBD1 (6 bases). The CDR3 covers 17 residues. V lost 1 base and J lost 4, with 14 bases in between. In germline, CDR1 is LGHNA, CDR2 YSLEER. CDR3 sequence reads: CASSQGAGARGANVLTF. The CDR3 coding sequence is TGCGCCAGCAGCCAAGGGGCAGGGGCTCGGGGGGCCAACGTCCTGACTTTC.

This clonotype was seen many times. The V gene is TRBV5-1, the J gene TRBJ1-4; D remains ambiguous. The CDR3 covers 14 residues. The germline V gene has CDR1 SGHRS and CDR2 YFSETQ. Between the trimmed V and J ends, which lost 1 base and 7 bases, there was a span of 11 bases. DNA of the CDR3: TGCGCCAGCAGCTTGTTGGAGAGGACTGAAAAACTGTTTTTT. This translates into CASSLLERTEKLFF. Full variable domain (missing parts from reference TRBV5-1 and TRBJ1-4): KAGVTQTPRYLIKTRGQQVTLSCSPISGHRSVSWYQQTPGQGLQFLFEYFSETQRNKGNFPGRFSGRQFSNSRSEMNVSTLELGDSALYLCASSLLERTEKLFFGSGTQLSVL.

This clonotype was counted many times. The genes are TRBV4-1 and TRBJ2-1; D remains unclear. With 0 bases removed from V and 8 bases from J, the gap between germline ends came to 11 bases. There are 14 residues in the CDR3. Germline V CDR1 and CDR2: MGHRA, YSYEKL. Written as DNA, the CDR3 is TGCGCCAGCAGCCAAGAAGGCTTCCTGGATGAGCAGTTCTTC. Translated: CASSQEGFLDEQFF.

This clonotype is classed as medium-sized. The chain carries TRBV7-9 and TRBJ1-6; D perhaps matches TRBD1 (5 bases). CDR1 and CDR2 (germline): SEHNR, FQNEAQ (reference sequence). The V end was cut by 2 bases, the J end by 9 bases, with 26 bases between. The CDR3 has 19 residues. The CDR3 DNA reads TGTGCCAGCAGCTTAAGACTACTGTTCGGGACCAAAGGCGGTTCACCCCTCCACTTT. Its translation: CASSLRLLFGTKGGSPLHF.

This clonotype came up many times. The chain is built from TRBV4-2 and TRBJ1-2; TRBD1 matches 7 bases. The V and J ends lost 1 base and 6 bases, in that order; junction bases with no gene match: 5. CDR1 LGHNA and CDR2 YNFKEQ come from the germline V gene. The CDR3 sequence is 14 residues long. The CDR3 here is CASSQGGQWDGYTF. CDR3 in DNA: TGTGCCAGCAGCCAAGGGGGACAGTGGGATGGCTACACCTTC.

This clonotype showed up just a few times. The chain couples TRBV5-1 to TRBJ1-2, with 10 bases identical to TRBD1. Germline CDR1 reads SGHRS; CDR2 reads YFSETQ. The CDR3 runs to 16 residues. V trimming: 0 bases; J trimming: 6 bases; junction bases outside the gene matches: 8. CDR3 sequence: CASSLGMTGGKNGYTF. The CDR3 coding sequence is TGCGCCAGCAGCTTGGGTATGACAGGGGGCAAGAATGGCTACACCTTC.

In regard to this clonotype: One base away lies a much larger clone, so this may be a sequencing read error. The chain employs TRBV20-1 and TRBJ2-5; the match to TRBD1 covers 9 bases. The V gene's germline CDR1 is DFQATT and CDR2 SNEGSKA (reference sequence). This CDR3 spans 16 amino acids. The CDR3 DNA sequence: TGCTGTGCTAGGAACAATCTACAGGGGGCGCGGGAGACCCAGTACTTC. Residues: CCARNNLQGARETQYF.

This clonotype was recorded at least ten times. V is TRBV3-1 and J is TRBJ2-1; 10 bases fit TRBD2. This CDR3 comprises 16 residues. Germline assignment: CDR1 LGHDT and CDR2 YNNKEL (reference sequence). J gave up 5 bases and V 2 bases, and 6 bases lay outside the gene matches. The CDR3 nucleotides read TGTGCCAGCAGCCAACGGCTAGCGGGAGACCACAATGAGCAGTTCTTC. Translating gives CASSQRLAGDHNEQFF.

This clonotype has ten or more counts. The V and J genes are TRBV7-2 and TRBJ2-3; D unresolved. Trimming took off 7 bases at V and 3 bases at J, with 14 bases between the two ends. Germline V lookup: CDR1 SGHTA, CDR2 FQGNSA. The CDR3 has 14 residues. CDR3 DNA: TGTGCCAGCACCTTGGGTGGGTCAACAGATACGCAGTATTTT. Translation gives CASTLGGSTDTQYF.

This clonotype was seen many times. The V and J genes are TRBV28 and TRBJ2-5; maybe TRBD1 (6 bases). Trimming cost V 6 bases and J 2 bases, with 13 bases left between them. The CDR3 is 14 residues long. Germline-derived CDR1 and CDR2 are MDHEN and SYDVKM. CDR3 nucleotide sequence: TGTGCCAGCAGACCCGGACAGCTTCAAGAGACCCAGTACTTC. Protein sequence: CASRPGQLQETQYF. Together with reference TRBV28 and TRBJ2-5, the CDR3 gives the full variable domain: DVKVTQSSRYLVKRTGEKVFLECVQDMDHENMFWYRQDPGLGLRLIYFSYDVKMKEKGDIPEGYSVSREKKERFSLILESASTNQTSMYLCASRPGQLQETQYFGPGTRLLVL.

This clonotype occurred many times. CDR3 region: CASRRVGDRFADTQYF. The CDR3 DNA reads as TGTGCCAGCAGACGTGTGGGGGACAGGTTTGCAGATACGCAGTATTTT. This chain connects TRBV7-2 to TRBJ2-3, with TRBD1 identical over 8 bases. J gave up 4 bases and V 6 bases, and 12 bases lay outside the gene matches. Germline loops: CDR1 SGHTA, CDR2 FQGNSA. The CDR3 extends over 16 amino acids.

This clonotype has ten or more counts. The chain combines TRBV12-3 or TRBV12-4 with TRBJ2-3; D call uncertain. The V end lost 6 bases, the J end lost 1 base, and 14 bases lay between the germline ends. The CDR3 runs 15 residues. Here the CDR3 DNA reads TGTGCCAGCAGCCAAGGGTCCCCCGGCACAGATACGCAGTATTTT. It is translated as CASSQGSPGTDTQYF.

This clonotype has ten or more counts. This rearrangement joins TRBV28 to TRBJ1-5; perhaps TRBD1 as D (6 bases). This CDR3 is built from 18 residues. Germline values: CDR1 MDHEN, CDR2 SYDVKM. The germline V and J ends were trimmed by 8 bases and 0 bases, with 23 bases remaining between them. CDR3 nucleotide sequence: TGTGCCAGCCACCCCATCGGCAGGGGTCGCTTTAGCAATCAGCCCCAGCATTTT. Protein product: CASHPIGRGRFSNQPQHF.

This clonotype was found many times. V and J are TRBV4-1 and TRBJ2-2; 8 nucleotides align to TRBD1. The V gene's germline CDR1 is MGHRA and CDR2 YSYEKL. V was clipped by 3 bases and J by 7 bases; unmatched bases: 4. This CDR3 region has 14 residues. This CDR3 reads CASSQRQGNGELFF. The CDR3 DNA reads TGCGCCAGCAGCCAGCGACAGGGGAACGGGGAGCTGTTTTTT.

This clonotype was found many times. The CDR3, as DNA: TGTGCCAGCAGCTTAGGCCGGGGGGCTGCCTATAATTCACCCCTCCACTTT. This encodes CASSLGRGAAYNSPLHF. The chain links TRBV7-9 to TRBJ1-6, with D tentatively TRBD1 (6 bases). V was shortened by 1 base and J by 2 bases, with 12 bases between the two germline ends. The length of the CDR3 is 17 residues. In germline, CDR1 is SEHNR, CDR2 FQNEAQ (reference sequence).